This T cell receptor (beta chain) is from a study of cytomegalovirus exposure and HLA in healthy donors. Study results and limitations: In vitro assays verified that a few CMV-associated chains recognized CMV antigens specifically. First-cohort TCR clusters tended to co-occur in the 130 or so validation repertoires, a later analysis found.

As regards this clone: Its antigen is as yet unknown.

Sequenced by immunoSEQ multiplex PCR; TCRdb stores in-frame clones only, minus some. The data contain some 330,000 clones, roughly 90% of them singletons. The CDR3 totals 14 residues. In germline, CDR1 is SGHRS, CDR2 YFSETQ. V was cut by 0 bases and J by 4 bases, with 8 bases left in between. This clonotype was sampled from a woman between 18 and 30 years old in good health and CMV-seronegative. The chain joins TRBV5-1 to TRBJ2-1; D gene uncertain. Sequenced sample: PBMCs. CDR3 nucleotide sequence: TGCGCCAGCAGCTTGGGGAGCCCATACAATGAGCAGTTCTTC. Protein product: CASSLGSPYNEQFF.